This TCR beta chain was recovered during a study of human T cells and chemical hapten exposure. Study background: Small pooled library volume differences mainly caused per-sample TCR yield variation.

Each CDR3 protein is one row after TCRdb ran MiXCR on the RACE reads. The sample includes 180,000 or so distinct CDR3 sequences, 14% of them seen just once. The table lists this clonotype with a few counts. The time point denotes: patch test 1, 2 weeks after DPC sensitization. Treatment denoted: therapeutic diphenylcyclopropenone sensitization with weekly scalp DPC. The sequencing here drew on whole blood, taken in connection with sensitization to the hapten diphenylcyclopropenone (DPC). This clonotype was obtained from a woman aged 25 to 45 with alopecia areata. Some clones in this sample may be carry-over from other donors' samples.

The CDR3 here is CASSYGALDGNTEAFF. CDR3 nucleotides: TGTGCCAGCAGCTACGGCGCCCTGGACGGCAACACTGAAGCTTTCTTT. The rearrangement uses TRBV6-2 or TRBV6-3 and TRBJ1-1; D is unresolved. Germline lookup yields CDR1 MNHEY and CDR2 SVGEGT. The CDR3 is 16 amino acids. V lost 6 bases and J 2 bases, leaving 19 bases between the germline ends.